The 13 T cell receptor beta chains below come from one sample, sequenced in a study of Ad26.COV2.S vaccination and SARS-CoV-2 variants. The protocol was immunoSEQ multiplex PCR, while the TCRdb copy is restricted to in-frame clones and leaves out a portion. The table shows around 350,000 clones, with 90% to 95% occurring only once. This specimen consisted of peripheral blood, obtained after recovery from COVID-19. These receptors all stem from a human donor who had recovered from COVID-19.

This chain joins TRBV9 and TRBJ2-3; the D call may be TRBD1 or TRBD2 (5 bases each). Trimming took off 5 bases at V and 0 bases at J, with 10 bases between the two ends. The CDR3 has 14 amino acids. Germline loops: CDR1 SGDLS, CDR2 YYNGEE. CDR3 coding DNA: TGTGCCAGCAGGAGGGGTTCTAGCACAGATACGCAGTATTTT. As protein: CASRRGSSTDTQYF.

A word on this clone: The identical CDR3 is also encoded by other nucleotide sequences in the sample. The chain couples TRBV9 to TRBJ2-2; a weak D match, TRBD2 (5 bases). The CDR3 length is 13 residues. Per germline, CDR1 SGDLS and CDR2 YYNGEE. The V end lost 2 bases, the J end lost 3 bases, and 5 bases lay between the germline ends. As DNA, the CDR3 is TGTGCCAGCAGCGTCGGGGACACCGGGGAGCTGTTTTTT. Amino acid sequence: CASSVGDTGELFF.

DNA of the CDR3: TGCAGCGTTGATCGAAACTATGGCTACACCTTC. As protein: CSVDRNYGYTF. The V call is TRBV29-1, the J call TRBJ1-2; D call uncertain. CDR1 is SQVTM, CDR2 ANQGSEA, per germline. With 3 bases removed from V and 2 bases from J, the gap between germline ends came to 4 bases. The CDR3 runs 11 residues.

The rearrangement joins TRBV9 to TRBJ2-7; 7 bases agree with TRBD1. V lost 4 bases, J lost 2 bases, and 9 bases stayed unmatched. CDR3 size: 15 residues. The germline V gene encodes CDR1 SGDLS and CDR2 YYNGEE. CDR3 nucleotide sequence: TGTGCCAGCAGCACCTCAGGGGGTATCCCCTACGAGCAGTACTTC. Residues: CASSTSGGIPYEQYF.

The CDR3 DNA follows: TGTGCCACCAGCAGAGAACTAGCATGGGTCTACGAGCAGTACTTC. This sequence encodes CATSRELAWVYEQYF. The chain employs TRBV15 and TRBJ2-7; possibly TRBD2 for D (6 bases). The germline V and J ends were trimmed by 0 bases and 3 bases, with 12 bases remaining between them. Germline V gene data show CDR1 as LNHNV and CDR2 as YYDKDF (reference sequence). The CDR3 is made up of 15 amino acids.

In its sample, this clone was seen once. This chain uses TRBV27 with TRBJ1-2; 8 nucleotides align to TRBD1. The germline gives CDR1 MNHEY, CDR2 SMNVEV (reference sequence). This CDR3 region has 14 residues. The V and J ends lost 3 bases and 4 bases, in that order; junction bases with no gene match: 4. The DNA for the CDR3 is TGTGCCAGCAGTTTTACCGGGACAGGCTATGGCTACACCTTC. This encodes CASSFTGTGYGYTF.

This chain links TRBV7-9 with TRBJ2-5, with 14 bases that match TRBD2. The CDR3 extends over 13 amino acids. The germline gives CDR1 SEHNR, CDR2 FQNEAQ (reference sequence). J lost 4 bases, V lost 8 bases, and 0 bases had no gene match. The CDR3 region has the DNA TGTGCCAGCGGACTAGCGGGGGGAGAGACCCAGTACTTC. It encodes CASGLAGGETQYF.

The V call is TRBV9, the J call TRBJ2-1; D gene ambiguous. Per germline, CDR1 SGDLS and CDR2 YYNGEE. The CDR3 sequence is 13 residues long. The V end was cut by 0 bases, the J end by 8 bases, with 9 bases between. CDR3 nucleotides: TGTGCCAGCAGCGTAGAGGGAATCCATGAGCAGTTCTTC. Protein product: CASSVEGIHEQFF.

The CDR3 bases are TGCGCCAGCAGCTTAGGGTTAAGGGGCACAGATACGCAGTATTTT. The encoded protein is CASSLGLRGTDTQYF. This chain uses TRBV5-1 with TRBJ2-3; D not certain. Trimming took off 2 bases at V and 1 base at J, with 11 bases between the two ends. From germline, CDR1 is SGHRS and CDR2 YFSETQ. This CDR3 has 15 residues.

J is TRBJ2-5 and V is TRBV5-1; a possible D gene is TRBD1 (5 bases). CDR3 size: 14 residues. The germline CDR1 and CDR2 sequences are SGHRS and YFSETQ. Trimming stripped 4 bases from V and 3 bases from J, with 13 bases between. CDR3 sequence reads: CASSPGSDKETQYF. For the CDR3, the DNA is TGCGCCAGCAGCCCAGGGTCCGACAAAGAGACCCAGTACTTC.

The rearrangement joins TRBV7-8 to TRBJ2-5; D not certain. Trimming pared 1 base from V and 4 bases from J, leaving 7 bases between. The CDR3 is 13 residues long. Germline assignment: CDR1 SGHVS and CDR2 FQNEAQ. The CDR3 is CASSLERLETQYF. In DNA form, the CDR3 reads TGTGCCAGCAGCTTAGAACGCCTAGAGACCCAGTACTTC.

The chain is built from TRBV5-6 and TRBJ1-6; D is unclear. This CDR3 is built from 14 residues. V lost 0 bases and J lost 10, with 11 bases in between. Per the germline V gene, CDR1 is SGHDT and CDR2 is YYEEEE. CDR3 sequence: CASSLAGTTSPLHF. In DNA, the CDR3 is TGTGCCAGCAGCTTGGCCGGAACTACCTCACCCCTCCACTTT.

This chain joins TRBV24-1 and TRBJ2-2, with 9 bases identical to TRBD1. The V and J ends lost 1 base and 7 bases, in that order; junction bases with no gene match: 12. The CDR3 contains 18 residues. The V gene's germline CDR1 is KGHDR and CDR2 SFDVKD. The CDR3 DNA follows: TGTGCCACCAGTGATTTCGACGCGCTGACAGGGGGGAGCGGGGAGCTGTTTTTT. Translated: CATSDFDALTGGSGELFF.